This record covers a single T cell receptor (beta chain). The CDR3 has 13 amino acids. Germline CDR1 KGHDR, CDR2 SFDVKD. V dropped 1 base and J dropped 7 bases, with 9 bases sitting between them. These data come from a study of blood T cell repertoires in COVID-19. The assay was immunoSEQ multiplex PCR, and TCRdb's table has in-frame clones only and misses some. Here the sample spans 100,000 to 150,000 clones, approximately 74% being singletons. The clonotype was recovered from a man in his sixties with acute or convalescent COVID-19. The chain has TRBV24-1 and TRBJ1-2; no reliable D call. The sequenced sample was peripheral blood. The CDR3 loop is CATSDLYSGGYTF. The CDR3 nucleotides are TGTGCCACCAGTGATTTATACTCGGGTGGCTACACCTTC.